Listed below are T cell receptor beta chains from one sample, sequenced in a study of blood T cell repertoires in COVID-19. TCRdb's copy holds only in-frame clones and misses some; the assay was immunoSEQ multiplex PCR. The sample gives some 40,000 clones, 78% of which show up once; roughly 17% is in the top ten. Sequencing was performed on peripheral blood. The receptors were gathered from a man in his 70s with acute or convalescent COVID-19. CDR3s include the opening cysteine and the closing phenylalanine or tryptophan. D genes are given only for firm matches. Expanded clones are given a class, and other clones once, few, many or no size at all.

d_call j_call v_call clone_size cdr3_aa cdr3_nt
TRBD2 TRBJ2-4 TRBV5-6 once CASHRALAGGAKNIQYF TGTGCCAGCCATCGAGCCCTAGCGGGGGGGGCCAAAAACATTCAGTACTTC
NA TRBJ2-3 TRBV7-9 NA CASSLRTHRDTDTQYF TGTGCCAGCAGCTTAAGGACCCACAGGGACACAGATACGCAGTATTTT
TRBD2 TRBJ2-3 TRBV19 NA CASSRLAGNTDTQYF TGTGCCAGTAGTAGACTAGCGGGGAACACAGATACGCAGTATTTT
TRBD1 TRBJ1-6 TRBV6-5 NA CASRQGSFYNSPLHF TGTGCCAGCAGACAGGGGTCTTTCTATAATTCACCCCTCCACTTT
NA TRBJ1-4 TRBV28 NA CASSVLQGELDPEKLFF TGTGCCAGCAGTGTATTACAGGGTGAGCTTGATCCTGAAAAACTGTTTTTT
NA TRBJ1-5 TRBV7-8 NA CASSSGLGWGWHF TGTGCCAGCAGCTCGGGACTCGGTTGGGGGTGGCATTTT
NA TRBJ2-5 TRBV6-5 NA CASRRYPNNQETQYF TGTGCCAGCAGGAGGTACCCGAACAACCAAGAGACCCAGTACTTC
NA TRBJ2-3 TRBV4-3 NA CASSQDSSTDTQYF TGCGCCAGCAGCCAAGATTCGAGCACAGATACGCAGTATTTT
TRBD1 TRBJ2-1 TRBV7-9 once CASSLGQGSYNEQFF TGTGCCAGCAGCTTGGGACAGGGGTCCTACAATGAGCAGTTCTTC
NA TRBJ2-7 TRBV6-5 few CASKPGTSRDEQYF TGTGCCAGCAAGCCCGGGACAAGTAGGGACGAGCAGTACTTC
NA TRBJ2-7 TRBV21-1 few CASSASLRDSPYEQYF TGTGCCAGCAGCGCCTCGCTCCGGGACAGCCCCTACGAGCAGTACTTC
TRBD2 TRBJ2-7 TRBV28 NA CASSLMTSGTYEQYF TGTGCCAGCAGTTTAATGACTAGCGGGACCTACGAGCAGTACTTC
NA TRBJ1-6 TRBV28 NA CASSTRVGSRNSPLHF TGTGCCAGCAGTACCCGGGTCGGGTCCCGGAATTCACCCCTCCACTTT